Below, 14 T cell receptor beta chains from the same sample are listed, as sequenced in a study of blood T cell repertoires in COVID-19. Libraries were prepared by immunoSEQ multiplex PCR; TCRdb keeps only in-frame clonotypes and omits some of them. This table has hundreds of thousands of clones, nearly 90% appearing once. Material: peripheral blood. The receptors originated from a man aged 18 to 30 with active or convalescent COVID-19.

The V gene is TRBV28, the J gene TRBJ2-7, with 10 bases lining up with TRBD2. The V segment lost 3 bases and the J segment 0 bases; nucleotides outside the gene matches: 5. CDR1 MDHEN and CDR2 SYDVKM come from the germline V gene. This CDR3 is 16 amino acids long. The CDR3 protein is CASSFNLAGASYEQYF. CDR3 nucleotide sequence: TGTGCCAGCAGTTTTAATCTAGCGGGAGCCTCCTACGAGCAGTACTTC.

The chain recombines TRBV28 with TRBJ1-2; no clear D. This CDR3 is 14 amino acids long. Trimming took off 7 bases at V and 2 bases at J, with 14 bases between the two ends. The germline CDR1 and CDR2 sequences are MDHEN and SYDVKM. Here the CDR3 DNA reads TGTGCCAGCATTTCGGTGGGAGAGAACTATGGCTACACCTTC. Its translation: CASISVGENYGYTF.

The rearrangement uses TRBV7-2 and TRBJ2-1, with a tentative D call TRBD2 (6 bases). CDR3 length: 15 residues. From germline, CDR1 is SGHTA and CDR2 FQGNSA. The V end lost 0 bases, the J end lost 6 bases, and 12 bases lay between the germline ends. The CDR3 loop reads CASSLAWLAPNEQFF. Here the CDR3 DNA reads TGTGCCAGCAGCTTAGCTTGGCTAGCGCCCAATGAGCAGTTCTTC.

The chain has TRBV5-6 and TRBJ2-1; the D is unclear. The CDR3 consists of 13 residues. Germline values: CDR1 SGHDT, CDR2 YYEEEE. Trimming stripped 0 bases from V and 9 bases from J, with 10 bases between. The CDR3 nucleotides read TGTGCCAGCAGCTTGGGGAGCTCTTCTGAGCAGTTCTTC. It is translated as CASSLGSSSEQFF.

CDR3 DNA: TGTGCCACCGAGGGGGCCAACTACAATGAGCAGTTCTTC. Protein: CATEGANYNEQFF. The chain uses TRBV28 and TRBJ2-1, with 7 positions matching TRBD1. Germline trimming cut 10 bases from V and 3 bases from J; bases unmatched to any gene: 6. Germline V gene data show CDR1 as MDHEN and CDR2 as SYDVKM. The CDR3 has 13 amino acids.

The J gene is TRBJ1-4, the V gene TRBV19, with a tentative D call TRBD1 (6 bases). Trimming stripped 4 bases from V and 5 bases from J, with 17 bases between. The length of the CDR3 is 16 residues. CDR1 LNHDA and CDR2 SQIVND come from the germline V gene (reference sequence). The DNA for the CDR3 is TGTGCCAGTAGTAACATCGGGACAAAGAAAAATGAAAAACTGTTTTTT. Translated: CASSNIGTKKNEKLFF.

V is TRBV19 and J is TRBJ1-1; 9 bases agree with TRBD1. Germline assignment: CDR1 LNHDA and CDR2 SQIVND (reference sequence). This CDR3 is 13 amino acids long. J lost 6 bases, V lost 4 bases, and 3 bases had no gene match. CDR3 in amino acids: CASSNRGQAEAFF. CDR3 sequence (DNA): TGTGCCAGTAGTAACAGGGGGCAGGCTGAAGCTTTCTTT.

The table lists this clone with a count of one. The J gene is TRBJ1-2, the V gene TRBV7-9; 7 bases map to TRBD1. V dropped 5 bases and J dropped 2; count of bases not matched to a gene: 5. This CDR3 is 14 amino acids long. Germline assignment: CDR1 SEHNR and CDR2 FQNEAQ (reference sequence). The CDR3 sequence: CASSHWDSNYGYTF. The CDR3 nucleotides read TGTGCCAGCAGCCATTGGGACAGCAACTATGGCTACACCTTC. The full variable domain, with the rest looked up from reference TRBV7-9 and TRBJ1-2, is DTGVSQNPRHKITKRGQNVTFRCDPISEHNRLYWYRQTLGQGPEFLTYFQNEAQLEKSRLLSDRFSAERPKGSFSTLEIQRTEQGDSAMYLCASSHWDSNYGYTFGSGTRLTVV.

This rearrangement joins TRBV4-2 to TRBJ2-2; 15 positions match TRBD2. CDR1 and CDR2 from the germline V gene are LGHNA and YNFKEQ. The CDR3 sequence is 19 residues long. With V trimmed by 0 bases and J by 7 bases, 9 bases remained unmatched. The CDR3, as DNA: TGTGCCAGCAGCCAAGAAAGCGGACTAGCGGGGGGGCGAGGCGGGGAGCTGTTTTTT. It translates to CASSQESGLAGGRGGELFF.

The rearrangement uses TRBV30 and TRBJ1-4; D gene uncertain. The V end was cut by 2 bases, the J end by 5 bases, with 6 bases between. The CDR3 loop spans 12 amino acids. Germline V gives CDR1 GTSNPN, CDR2 SVGIG (reference sequence). CDR3 loop: CAWSSGNEKLFF. The CDR3 nucleotides read TGTGCCTGGAGTTCAGGCAATGAAAAACTGTTTTTT.

The chain joins TRBV7-8 to TRBJ2-7, with TRBD2 matching over 9 bases. The CDR3 totals 16 residues. Germline values: CDR1 SGHVS, CDR2 FQNEAQ. V lost 5 bases to trimming and J lost 3 bases; unmatched junction nucleotides: 11. CDR3 DNA sequence: TGTGCCAGCAGCAATCCCAGGGCGGGGGGGCGCTACGAGCAGTACTTC. Translated, it gives CASSNPRAGGRYEQYF.

V and J are TRBV9 and TRBJ1-1; tentative D call: TRBD1 (5 bases). With 0 bases removed from V and 4 bases from J, the gap between germline ends came to 13 bases. This CDR3 has 15 amino acids. CDR1 SGDLS and CDR2 YYNGEE come from the germline V gene. CDR3 sequence reads: CASSVEVQGATEAFF. The CDR3 DNA reads as TGTGCCAGCAGCGTAGAGGTGCAGGGTGCCACTGAAGCTTTCTTT.

The chain couples TRBV5-1 to TRBJ1-2; 8 bases are a match to TRBD1. The germline V gene has CDR1 SGHRS and CDR2 YFSETQ. V was pared by 2 bases and J by 4 bases, with 4 bases of the junction left unmatched. The CDR3 covers 14 residues. The CDR3 loop reads CASSFGQGAYGYTF. The CDR3 DNA follows: TGCGCCAGCAGCTTCGGACAGGGAGCCTATGGCTACACCTTC. Looking up the rest from reference TRBV5-1 and TRBJ1-2 gives the full variable domain: KAGVTQTPRYLIKTRGQQVTLSCSPISGHRSVSWYQQTPGQGLQFLFEYFSETQRNKGNFPGRFSGRQFSNSRSEMNVSTLELGDSALYLCASSFGQGAYGYTFGSGTRLTVV.

The rearrangement uses TRBV14 and TRBJ1-2; the match to TRBD1 covers 7 bases. The V gene end was trimmed by 1 base and the J gene end by 4 bases; junction bases not matched to a gene: 9. CDR1 and CDR2 from the germline V gene are SGHDN and FVKESK. The CDR3 spans 16 residues. CDR3 amino acids: CASSQGQGVFGYGYTF. The CDR3 DNA follows: TGTGCCAGCAGCCAAGGGCAGGGGGTATTCGGCTATGGCTACACCTTC.